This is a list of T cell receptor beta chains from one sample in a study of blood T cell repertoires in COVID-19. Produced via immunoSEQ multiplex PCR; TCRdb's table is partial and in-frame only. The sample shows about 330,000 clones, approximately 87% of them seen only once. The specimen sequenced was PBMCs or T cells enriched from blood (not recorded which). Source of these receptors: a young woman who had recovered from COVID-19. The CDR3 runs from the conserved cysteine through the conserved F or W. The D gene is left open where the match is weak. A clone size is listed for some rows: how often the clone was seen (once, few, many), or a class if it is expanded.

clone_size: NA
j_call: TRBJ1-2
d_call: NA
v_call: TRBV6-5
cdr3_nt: TGTGCCAGCAGCCGGAGCAGGAGGGCCTATGGCTACACCTTC
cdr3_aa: CASSRSRRAYGYTF

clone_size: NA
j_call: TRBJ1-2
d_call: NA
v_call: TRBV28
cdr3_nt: TGTGCCAGCAGTGGCGTGGGCGCGAGACTACCCCTCTATGGCTACACCTTC
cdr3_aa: CASSGVGARLPLYGYTF

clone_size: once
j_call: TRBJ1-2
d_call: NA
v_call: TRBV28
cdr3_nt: TGTGCCAGCATACATGGCGGTACGGCATACTTC
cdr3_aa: CASIHGGTAYF

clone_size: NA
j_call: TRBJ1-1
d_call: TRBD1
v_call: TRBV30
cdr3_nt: TGTGCCTGCGCCGGGACAGCAGACCCTCTGGCCTTCTTT
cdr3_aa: CACAGTADPLAFF

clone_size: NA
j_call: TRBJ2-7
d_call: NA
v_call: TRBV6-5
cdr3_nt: TGTGCCAGCAGTTACACAGGCTACGAGCAGTACTTC
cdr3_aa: CASSYTGYEQYF

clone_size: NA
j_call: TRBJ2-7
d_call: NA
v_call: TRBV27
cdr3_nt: TGTGCCAGCAGTTTAACCGGGGGAGGCCTACTCTCCTACGAGCAGTACTTC
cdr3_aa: CASSLTGGGLLSYEQYF

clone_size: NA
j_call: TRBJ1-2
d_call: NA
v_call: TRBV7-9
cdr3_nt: TGTGCCAGCAGCTCGGAGAGCTATGGCTACACCTTC
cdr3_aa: CASSSESYGYTF

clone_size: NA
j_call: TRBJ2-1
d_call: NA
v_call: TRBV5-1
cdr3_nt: TGCGCCAGCACCCCACTTGGAGGCTCCAACAACAACTACAATGAGCAGTTCTTC
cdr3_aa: CASTPLGGSNNNYNEQFF

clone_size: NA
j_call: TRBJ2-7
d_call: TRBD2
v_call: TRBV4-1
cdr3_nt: TGCGCCAGCAGCCAAGATCCCGCCCTAGCGGGGGAATACGAGCAGTACTTC
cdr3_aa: CASSQDPALAGEYEQYF

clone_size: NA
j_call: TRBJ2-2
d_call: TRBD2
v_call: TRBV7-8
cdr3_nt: TGTGCCAGCAGCCGGGGACTAGCTTTCGGCGGGGAGCTGTTTTTT
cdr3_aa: CASSRGLAFGGELFF

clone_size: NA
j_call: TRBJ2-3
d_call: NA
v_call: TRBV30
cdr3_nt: TGTGCCTGGTCAGGGGCAGATACGCAGTATTTT
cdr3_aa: CAWSGADTQYF

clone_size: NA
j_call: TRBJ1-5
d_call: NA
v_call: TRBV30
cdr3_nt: TGTGCCTGGAGGGGGTCAGGGATAAATCAGCCCCAGCATTTT
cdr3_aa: CAWRGSGINQPQHF

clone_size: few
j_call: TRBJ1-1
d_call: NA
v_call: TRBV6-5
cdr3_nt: TGTGCCAGCAGTTATAAGCGGGGGACTGAAGCTTTCTTT
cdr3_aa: CASSYKRGTEAFF

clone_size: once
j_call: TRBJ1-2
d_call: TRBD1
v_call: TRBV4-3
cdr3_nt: TGCGCCAGCAGCCAAGAGGTCGCAGGGGGCACTATTTATGGCTACACCTTC
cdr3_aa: CASSQEVAGGTIYGYTF

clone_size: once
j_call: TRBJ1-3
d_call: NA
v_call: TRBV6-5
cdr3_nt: TGTGCCACAAGGTTGGGGGCTGCAAACACCATATATTTT
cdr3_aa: CATRLGAANTIYF

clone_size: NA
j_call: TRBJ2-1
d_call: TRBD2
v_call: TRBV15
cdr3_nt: TGTGCCACAAATCGGGGGGCCTACAATGAGCAGTTCTTC
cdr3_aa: CATNRGAYNEQFF

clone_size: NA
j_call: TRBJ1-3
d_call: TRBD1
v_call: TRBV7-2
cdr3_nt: TGTGCCAGCAGCTACCGGGACAGCTCTGGAAACACCATATATTTT
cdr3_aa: CASSYRDSSGNTIYF

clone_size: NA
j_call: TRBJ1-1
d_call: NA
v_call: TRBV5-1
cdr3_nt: TGCGCCAGCAGCTTGGGGGAGTTGAACACTGAAGCTTTCTTT
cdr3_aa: CASSLGELNTEAFF

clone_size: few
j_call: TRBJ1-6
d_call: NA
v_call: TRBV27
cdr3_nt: TGTGCCAGCAGTTTATACGCCCGGGGAACTAGTAATTCACCCCTCCACTTT
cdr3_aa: CASSLYARGTSNSPLHF

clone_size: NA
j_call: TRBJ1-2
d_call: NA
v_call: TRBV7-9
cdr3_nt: TGTGCCAGCAGCTCCGTCGGGAACTATGGCTACACCTTC
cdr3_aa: CASSSVGNYGYTF

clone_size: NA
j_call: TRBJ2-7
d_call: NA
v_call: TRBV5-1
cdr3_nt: TGCGCCAGCAAGAATAGCGATAGCTCCTACGAGCAGTACTTC
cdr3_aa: CASKNSDSSYEQYF

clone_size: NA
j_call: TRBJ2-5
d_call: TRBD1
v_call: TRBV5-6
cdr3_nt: TGTGCCAGCAGATACGTATCCGGGACAGAAGAGACCCAGTACTTC
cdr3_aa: CASRYVSGTEETQYF

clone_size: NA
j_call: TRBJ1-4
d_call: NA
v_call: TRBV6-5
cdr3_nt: TGTGCCAGCAGCAGGACGGGGGAAAAACTGTTTTTT
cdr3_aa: CASSRTGEKLFF

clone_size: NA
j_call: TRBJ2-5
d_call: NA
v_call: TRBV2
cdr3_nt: TGTGCCAGCAGGGGTAGAGGAGAGACCCAGTACTTC
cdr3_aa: CASRGRGETQYF

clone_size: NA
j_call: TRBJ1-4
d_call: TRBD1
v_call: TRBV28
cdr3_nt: TGTGCCAGCAGGGGGATAGCAGGGGGATTATTAGGGGAAAAACTGTTTTTT
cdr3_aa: CASRGIAGGLLGEKLFF

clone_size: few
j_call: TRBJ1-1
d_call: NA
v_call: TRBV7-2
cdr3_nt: TGTGCCTTCTCAAGCGGCCCGAACACTGAAGCTTTCTTT
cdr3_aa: CAFSSGPNTEAFF